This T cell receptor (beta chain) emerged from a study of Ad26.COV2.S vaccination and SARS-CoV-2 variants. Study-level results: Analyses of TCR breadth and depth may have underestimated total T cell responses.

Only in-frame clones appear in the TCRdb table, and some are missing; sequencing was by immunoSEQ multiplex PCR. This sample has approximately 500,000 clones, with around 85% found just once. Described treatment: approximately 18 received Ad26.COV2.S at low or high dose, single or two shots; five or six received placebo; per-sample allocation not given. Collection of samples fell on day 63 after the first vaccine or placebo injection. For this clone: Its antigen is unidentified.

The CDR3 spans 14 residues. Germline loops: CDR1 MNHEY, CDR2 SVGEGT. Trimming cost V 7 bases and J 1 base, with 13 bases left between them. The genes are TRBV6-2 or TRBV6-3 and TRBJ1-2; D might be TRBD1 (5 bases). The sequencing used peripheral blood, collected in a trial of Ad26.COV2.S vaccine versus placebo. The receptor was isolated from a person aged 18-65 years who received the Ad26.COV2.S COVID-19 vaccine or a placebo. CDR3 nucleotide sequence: TGTGCCAGCATCCCCGGGGGAAGTAACTATGGCTACACCTTC. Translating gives CASIPGGSNYGYTF.